This T cell receptor beta chain was found in a study of blood T cell repertoires in COVID-19. Across the study: There were acute and convalescent COVID-19 samples, and they came from the United States, Italy and Spain. Sample material is recorded as cDNA or gDNA derived from T cells, B-cell-depleted T cells, or PBMCs.

TCRdb's table, derived via immunoSEQ multiplex PCR, lists solely in-frame clones and lacks some. The table includes approximately 300,000 clones, about 83% detected once. The CDR3 loop spans 14 amino acids. Germline V gene sequence: CDR1 LNHDA, CDR2 SQIVND (reference sequence). V lost 7 bases and J 0 bases, leaving 12 bases between the germline ends. The chain has TRBV19 and TRBJ1-1, with a tentative D call TRBD1 (5 bases). Sequencing used peripheral blood. This clonotype was sampled from a woman aged 50 to 60 with acute or convalescent COVID-19. For the CDR3, the DNA is TGTGCCAGTACCCCTGGACACTTGAACACTGAAGCTTTCTTT. This encodes CASTPGHLNTEAFF.